The 3 T cell receptor beta chains in this list originate from one sample, sequenced in a study of blood T cell repertoires in COVID-19. Data came from immunoSEQ multiplex PCR; TCRdb stores just in-frame clones and leaves some out. Among 35,000 to 55,000 clones listed, around 85% were seen once. Sequencing was performed on peripheral blood. The receptors here all came from a human donor in a cohort sampled during active COVID-19.

The chain joins TRBV9 to TRBJ2-3; 8 positions agree with TRBD2. Germline CDR1 and CDR2: SGDLS and YYNGEE. Unmatched junction bases numbered 8, after V lost 3 bases and J lost 2 bases. This CDR3 region has 16 residues. The DNA of the CDR3 is TGTGCCAGCAGCGCCACGGGGGGGCGTACCACAGATACGCAGTATTTT. Encoded protein: CASSATGGRTTDTQYF.

This chain uses TRBV27 with TRBJ2-7; maybe TRBD1 (6 bases). The germline V gene has CDR1 MNHEY and CDR2 SMNVEV (reference sequence). The CDR3 has 15 residues. Trimming left V 3 bases short and J 5 bases short, with 17 bases between. The CDR3 DNA reads TGTGCCAGCAGTTTCATAGGGGGTAAGCCGAACGAGCAGTACTTC. Its translation is CASSFIGGKPNEQYF.

The J gene is TRBJ2-7, the V gene TRBV11-2; D may be TRBD1 (6 bases). The V gene's germline CDR1 is SGHAT and CDR2 FQNNGV. CDR3 length equals 13 residues. The V end lost 5 bases, the J end lost 8 bases, and 16 bases lay between the germline ends. CDR3 bases: TGTGCCAGCAGCGAAGTTCGACAGGTCAAGCAGTACTTC. Its translation: CASSEVRQVKQYF.